This T cell receptor (beta chain) emerged from a study of OX40 agonist ivuxolimab in advanced cancers. The length of the CDR3 is 15 residues. The V end was cut by 0 bases, the J end by 4 bases, with 10 bases between. CDR1 MNHEY and CDR2 SVGAGI come from the germline V gene. Assay used: immunoSEQ multiplex PCR; TCRdb lists only in-frame clones, some missing. The repertoire consists of 37,000 or so clones, with about 70% occurring once and the leading ten covering about 18%. The sample here was CD4+ or CD8+ T cells sorted from blood, taken in a trial of the OX40 agonist ivuxolimab. The V and J genes are TRBV6-5 and TRBJ1-3; D gene ambiguous. This receptor was taken from an adult with an advanced solid tumor such as melanoma, head and neck, liver or kidney cancer. The CDR3 loop reads CASSYSPLAGNTIYF. The CDR3 DNA follows: TGTGCCAGCAGTTACTCACCCTTAGCCGGAAACACCATATATTTT.